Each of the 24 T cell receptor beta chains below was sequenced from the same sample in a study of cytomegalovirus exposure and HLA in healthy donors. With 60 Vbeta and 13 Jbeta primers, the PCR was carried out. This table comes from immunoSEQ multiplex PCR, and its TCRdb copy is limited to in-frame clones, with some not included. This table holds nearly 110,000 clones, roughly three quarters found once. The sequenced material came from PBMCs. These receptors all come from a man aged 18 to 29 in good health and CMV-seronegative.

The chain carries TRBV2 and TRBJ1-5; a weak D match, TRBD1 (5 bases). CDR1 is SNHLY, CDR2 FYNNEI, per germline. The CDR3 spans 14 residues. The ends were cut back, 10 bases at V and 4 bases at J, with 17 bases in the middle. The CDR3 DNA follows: TGTGCCATCAAGACCGGGACTGGGAATCAGCCCCAGCATTTT. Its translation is CAIKTGTGNQPQHF. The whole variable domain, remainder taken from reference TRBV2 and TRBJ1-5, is EPEVTQTPSHQVTQMGQEVILRCVPISNHLYFYWYRQILGQKVEFLVSFYNNEISEKSEIFDDQFSVERPDGSNFTLKIRSTKLEDSAMYFCAIKTGTGNQPQHFGDGTRLSIL.

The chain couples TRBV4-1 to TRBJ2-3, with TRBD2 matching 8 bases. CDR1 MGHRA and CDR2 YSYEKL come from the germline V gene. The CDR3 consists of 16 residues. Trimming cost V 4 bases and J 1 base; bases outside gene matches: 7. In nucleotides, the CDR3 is TGCGCCAGCAGCCCCTGGGGTAGCGGGGGCACAGATACGCAGTATTTT. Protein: CASSPWGSGGTDTQYF.

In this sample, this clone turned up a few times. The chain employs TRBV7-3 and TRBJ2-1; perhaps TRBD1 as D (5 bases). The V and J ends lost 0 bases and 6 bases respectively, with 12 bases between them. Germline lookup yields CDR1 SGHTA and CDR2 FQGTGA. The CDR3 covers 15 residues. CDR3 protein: CASSLTGRVGNEQFF. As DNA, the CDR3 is TGTGCCAGCAGCTTAACGGGCAGGGTGGGCAATGAGCAGTTCTTC.

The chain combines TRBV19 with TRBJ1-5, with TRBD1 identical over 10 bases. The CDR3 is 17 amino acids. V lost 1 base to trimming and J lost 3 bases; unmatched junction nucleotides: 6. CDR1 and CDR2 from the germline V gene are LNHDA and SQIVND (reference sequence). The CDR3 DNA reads TGTGCCAGTAGTATAGGGGGACAGGGGCCTAACAATCAGCCCCAGCATTTT. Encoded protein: CASSIGGQGPNNQPQHF. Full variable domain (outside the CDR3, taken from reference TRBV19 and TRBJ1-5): DGGITQSPKYLFRKEGQNVTLSCEQNLNHDAMYWYRQDPGQGLRLIYYSQIVNDFQKGDIAEGYSVSREKKESFPLTVTSAQKNPTAFYLCASSIGGQGPNNQPQHFGDGTRLSIL.

CDR3 nucleotides: TGTGCCAGCAGTTACTCGGAGATCCAAGAGACCCAGTACTTC. Amino acids: CASSYSEIQETQYF. The V gene is TRBV6-5, the J gene TRBJ2-5; no definite D call. The CDR3 extends over 14 amino acids. Germline CDR1 MNHEY, CDR2 SVGAGI. The germline V and J ends were trimmed by 0 bases and 1 base, with 6 bases remaining between them.

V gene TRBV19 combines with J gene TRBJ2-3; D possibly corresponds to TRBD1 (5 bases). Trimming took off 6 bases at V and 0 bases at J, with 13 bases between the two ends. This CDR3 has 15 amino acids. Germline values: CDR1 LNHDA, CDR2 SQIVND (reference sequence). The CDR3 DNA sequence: TGTGCCAGTAGGCCGACAGCAACTAGCACAGATACGCAGTATTTT. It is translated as CASRPTATSTDTQYF.

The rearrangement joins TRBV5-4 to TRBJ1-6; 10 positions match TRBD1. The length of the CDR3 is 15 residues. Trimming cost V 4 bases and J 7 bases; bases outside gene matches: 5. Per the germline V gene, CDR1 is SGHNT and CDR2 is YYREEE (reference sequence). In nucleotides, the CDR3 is TGTGCCAGCAGCGCGCGACAGGGGGCGAATTCACCCCTCCACTTT. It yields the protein CASSARQGANSPLHF.

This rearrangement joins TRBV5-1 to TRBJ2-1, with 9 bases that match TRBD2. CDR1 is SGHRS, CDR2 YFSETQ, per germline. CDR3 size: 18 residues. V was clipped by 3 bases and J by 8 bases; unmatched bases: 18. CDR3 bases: TGCGCCAGCAGCTCTTCGGGGTTGGCTAGCGGGGAGCGGCATGAGCAGTTCTTC. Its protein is CASSSSGLASGERHEQFF.

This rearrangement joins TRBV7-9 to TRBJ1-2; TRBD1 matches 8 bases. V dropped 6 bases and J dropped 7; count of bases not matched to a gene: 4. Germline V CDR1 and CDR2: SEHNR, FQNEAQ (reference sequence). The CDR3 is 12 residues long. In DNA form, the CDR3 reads TGTGCCAGCAGTTTTACAGGGGGTGGCTACACCTTC. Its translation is CASSFTGGGYTF.

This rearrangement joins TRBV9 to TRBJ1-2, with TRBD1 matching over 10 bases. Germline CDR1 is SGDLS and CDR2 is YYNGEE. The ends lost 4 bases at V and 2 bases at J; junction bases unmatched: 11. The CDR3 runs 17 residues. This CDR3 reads CASSPNRDRGVNYGYTF. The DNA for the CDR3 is TGTGCCAGCAGCCCCAATAGGGACAGGGGTGTCAACTATGGCTACACCTTC.

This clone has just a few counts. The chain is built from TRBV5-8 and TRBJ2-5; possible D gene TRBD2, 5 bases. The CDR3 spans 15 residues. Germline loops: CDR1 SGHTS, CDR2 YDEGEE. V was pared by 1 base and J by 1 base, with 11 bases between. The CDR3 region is CASSLRAGVQETQYF. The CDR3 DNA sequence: TGTGCCAGCAGCTTGAGGGCCGGGGTCCAAGAGACCCAGTACTTC.

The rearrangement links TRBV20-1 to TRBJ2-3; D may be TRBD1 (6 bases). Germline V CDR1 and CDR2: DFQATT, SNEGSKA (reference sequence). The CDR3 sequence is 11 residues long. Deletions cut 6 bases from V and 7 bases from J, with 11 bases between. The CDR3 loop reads CSAVQGNTQYF. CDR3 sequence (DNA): TGCAGTGCGGTACAGGGTAATACGCAGTATTTT.

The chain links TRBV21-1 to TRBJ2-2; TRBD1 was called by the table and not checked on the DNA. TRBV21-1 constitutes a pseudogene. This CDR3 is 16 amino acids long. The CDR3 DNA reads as TGTGCCAGCAGCAAAAGGGTTGGGGGACAGGCCGGGGAGCTGTTTTTT. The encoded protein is CASSKRVGGQAGELFF.

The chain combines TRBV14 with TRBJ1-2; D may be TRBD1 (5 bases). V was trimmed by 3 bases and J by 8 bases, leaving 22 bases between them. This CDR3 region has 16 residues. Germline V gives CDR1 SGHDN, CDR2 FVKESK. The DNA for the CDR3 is TGTGCCAGCAGCCACCTGGGGGGTGGCGCGTTGGGAGGCTACACCTTC. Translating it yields CASSHLGGGALGGYTF. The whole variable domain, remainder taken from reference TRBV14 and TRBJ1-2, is EAGVTQFPSHSVIEKGQTVTLRCDPISGHDNLYWYRRVMGKEIKFLLHFVKESKQDESGMPNNRFLAERTGGTYSTLKVQPAELEDSGVYFCASSHLGGGALGGYTFGSGTRLTVV.

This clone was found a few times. CDR3: CASSRDSPTGELFF. CDR3 coding DNA: TGTGCCAGCAGCCGGGACTCCCCGACCGGGGAGCTGTTTTTT. The gene calls are TRBV6-4 and TRBJ2-2; D possibly corresponds to TRBD2 (6 bases). This CDR3 comprises 14 residues. The germline V and J ends were trimmed by 6 bases and 5 bases, with 13 bases remaining between them. Germline-derived CDR1 and CDR2 are MRHNA and SNTAGT.

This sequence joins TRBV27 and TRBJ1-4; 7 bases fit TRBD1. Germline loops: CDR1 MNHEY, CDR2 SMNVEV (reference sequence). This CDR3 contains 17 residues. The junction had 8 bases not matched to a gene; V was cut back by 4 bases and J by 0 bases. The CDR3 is CASSSTGTDATNEKLFF. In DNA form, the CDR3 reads TGTGCCAGCAGTTCGACAGGGACTGATGCAACTAATGAAAAACTGTTTTTT.

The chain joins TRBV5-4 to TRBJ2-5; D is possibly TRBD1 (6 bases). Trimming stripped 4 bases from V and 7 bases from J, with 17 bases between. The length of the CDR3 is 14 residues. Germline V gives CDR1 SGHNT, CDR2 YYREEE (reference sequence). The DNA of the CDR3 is TGTGCCAGCAGCCTACGGACAGCCAAGGGGACCCAGTACTTC. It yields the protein CASSLRTAKGTQYF.

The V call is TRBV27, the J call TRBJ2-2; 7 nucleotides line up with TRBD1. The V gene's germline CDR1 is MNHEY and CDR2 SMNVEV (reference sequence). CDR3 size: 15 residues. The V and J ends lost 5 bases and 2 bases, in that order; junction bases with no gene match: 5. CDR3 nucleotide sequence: TGTGCCAGCAGTCCCCGACAGGGTAACACCGGGGAGCTGTTTTTT. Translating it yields CASSPRQGNTGELFF.

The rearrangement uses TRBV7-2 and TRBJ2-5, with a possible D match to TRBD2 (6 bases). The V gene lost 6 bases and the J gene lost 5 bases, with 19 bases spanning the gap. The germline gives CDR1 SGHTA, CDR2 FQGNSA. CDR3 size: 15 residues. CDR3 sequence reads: CASRRAGYSRETQYF. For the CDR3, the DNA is TGTGCCAGCAGGCGTGCGGGGTACTCGCGGGAGACCCAGTACTTC. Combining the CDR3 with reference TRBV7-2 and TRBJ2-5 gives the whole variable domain GAGVSQSPSNKVTEKGKDVELRCDPISGHTALYWYRQSLGQGLEFLIYFQGNSAPDKSGLPSDRFSAERTGGSVSTLTIQRTQQEDSAVYLCASRRAGYSRETQYFGPGTRLLVL.

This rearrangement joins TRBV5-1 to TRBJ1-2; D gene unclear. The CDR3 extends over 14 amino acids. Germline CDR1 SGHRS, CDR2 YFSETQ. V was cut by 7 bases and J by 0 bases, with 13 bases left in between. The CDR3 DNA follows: TGCGCCAGCTCCGTTGATAGAGCTAACTATGGCTACACCTTC. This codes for CASSVDRANYGYTF.

Here the CDR3 DNA reads TGTGCCATCTCAGCAGGGATCGGGGCCAACGTCCTGACTTTC. Its protein is CAISAGIGANVLTF. The chain is built from TRBV10-3 and TRBJ2-6; D possibly corresponds to TRBD1 (5 bases). This CDR3 comprises 14 residues. The V end was cut by 8 bases, the J end by 4 bases, with 12 bases between. Germline V lookup: CDR1 ENHRY, CDR2 SYGVKD.

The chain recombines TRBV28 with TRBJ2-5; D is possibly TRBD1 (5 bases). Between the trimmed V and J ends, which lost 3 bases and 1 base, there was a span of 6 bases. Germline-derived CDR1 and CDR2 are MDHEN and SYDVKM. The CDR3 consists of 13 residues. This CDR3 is CASSLDIQETQYF. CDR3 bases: TGTGCCAGCAGTTTGGACATCCAAGAGACCCAGTACTTC. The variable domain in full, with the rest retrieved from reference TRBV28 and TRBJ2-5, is DVKVTQSSRYLVKRTGEKVFLECVQDMDHENMFWYRQDPGLGLRLIYFSYDVKMKEKGDIPEGYSVSREKKERFSLILESASTNQTSMYLCASSLDIQETQYFGPGTRLLVL.

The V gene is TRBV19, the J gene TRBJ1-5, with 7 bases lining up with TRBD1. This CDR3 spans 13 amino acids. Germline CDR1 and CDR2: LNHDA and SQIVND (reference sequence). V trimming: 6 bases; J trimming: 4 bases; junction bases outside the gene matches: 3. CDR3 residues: CASRTGQNQPQHF. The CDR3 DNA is TGTGCCAGTAGGACAGGGCAAAATCAGCCCCAGCATTTT.

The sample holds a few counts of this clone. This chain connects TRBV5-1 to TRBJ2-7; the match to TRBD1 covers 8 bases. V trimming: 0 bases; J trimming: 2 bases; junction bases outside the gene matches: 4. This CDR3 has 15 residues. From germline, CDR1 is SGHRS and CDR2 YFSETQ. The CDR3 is CASSLDGRGPYEQYF. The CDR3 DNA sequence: TGCGCCAGCAGCTTGGATGGCAGGGGGCCCTACGAGCAGTACTTC.